The 3 T cell receptor beta chains below all came from one sample that was sequenced in a study of metastatic and nonmetastatic thyroid tumors. Using MiXCR, TCRdb reanalyzed the PCR reads. The data contain about 15,000 clones, just over 25% of them seen just once; the ten biggest clones take up approximately 11%. Thyroid surgery had not been preceded by any treatment in any patient. What was sequenced was tumor tissue. These receptors originate from a female donor with papillary thyroid cancer or a benign thyroid nodule (not recorded which). Some clones in this sample may be carry-over from other donors' samples.

The sample holds a few counts of this clone. CDR3: CASSLRGNYGYTF. The CDR3, as DNA: TGTGCCAGCAGTTTACGGGGGAACTATGGCTACACCTTC. The J gene is TRBJ1-2, the V gene TRBV28; D might be TRBD1 (5 bases). This CDR3 has 13 amino acids. The V and J ends lost 2 bases and 2 bases respectively, with 6 bases between them. The V gene's germline CDR1 is MDHEN and CDR2 SYDVKM.

The chain joins TRBV6-1 to TRBJ2-7, with 9 bases lining up with TRBD1. This CDR3 region has 15 residues. Looked up from germline, CDR1 is MNHNS and CDR2 is SASEGT. V was pared by 6 bases and J by 0 bases, with 6 bases of the junction left unmatched. In DNA form, the CDR3 reads TGTGCCAGCAGCGATGAGACAGGGGGCTCCTACGAGCAGTACTTC. This encodes CASSDETGGSYEQYF.

The rearrangement links TRBV28 to TRBJ1-2; D not certain. Trimming shortened V by 6 bases and J by 4 bases, and 18 bases separated the two germline ends. CDR1 and CDR2 from the germline V gene are MDHEN and SYDVKM. The CDR3 sequence is 15 residues long. CDR3 amino acids: CASSGPGGSSYGYTF. The CDR3 DNA reads as TGTGCCAGCAGCGGGCCGGGTGGCTCGAGCTATGGCTACACCTTC.